The subject of this entry is one TCR beta chain. Researchers took RNA transcripts and amplified the TCR beta CDR3 regions from them. Using the HTBI primer set, a first-round RT-PCR was run on the TCR CDR3. TCRdb redid the calling of the multiplex PCR reads with MiXCR, one entry per CDR3 protein. The sample shows almost 600,000 distinct CDR3 sequences, approximately 15% of them seen only once. This entry comes from a study of T cells in Graves' hyperthyroidism and ophthalmopathy. About the research overall: Once the initial diagnosis was made, peripheral blood was obtained before any treatment.

Participants, patients aged 18 to 65, had newly diagnosed hyperthyroidism with a duration under 2 months. Before ophthalmopathy appeared, progressors gave blood at initial hyperthyroidism diagnosis. Fresh peripheral blood, around 9.3 ml of it, supplied the PBMCs. Trimming removed 3 bases at V and 8 bases at J, with 16 bases between. This CDR3 is built from 14 residues. Germline V gene lookup returns CDR1 MNHEY and CDR2 SVGEGT. This clonotype was sampled from a woman in her thirties with Graves' hyperthyroidism that later progressed to Graves' ophthalmopathy. The V and J genes are TRBV6-2 or TRBV6-3 and TRBJ1-1; D may be TRBD1 (5 bases). Sequencing input: blood. The CDR3 reads CASSYLLTATEAFF. DNA for the CDR3: TGTGCCAGCAGTTATCTTCTGACAGCAACGGAAGCTTTCTTT.